Below are 25 T cell receptor beta chains sequenced from a single sample in a study of shared clonotypes between healthy human individuals. The protocol was immunoSEQ multiplex PCR, while the TCRdb copy is restricted to in-frame clones and leaves out a portion. The table shows some 2 million clones, with about 95% occurring only once. The source material was naive CD4+ T cells sorted from blood. Stated subset: CD45RA+ positively selected. The receptors come from a man between 18 and 35 years old in good health.

The genes are TRBV4-2 and TRBJ2-7, with D possibly matching TRBD2 (6 bases). Per the germline V gene, CDR1 is LGHNA and CDR2 is YNFKEQ. The CDR3 runs 15 residues. V lost 4 bases to trimming and J lost 3 bases, with 16 bases between them. The CDR3 spells CASSPSASGRYEQYF. CDR3 sequence (DNA): TGTGCCAGCAGCCCATCCGCCAGCGGGCGCTACGAGCAGTACTTC.

V usage is TRBV19 and J usage is TRBJ2-4; TRBD2 agrees at 10 bases. Per germline, CDR1 LNHDA and CDR2 SQIVND (reference sequence). The CDR3 has 17 residues. V lost 6 bases, J lost 8 bases, and 16 bases stayed unmatched. The CDR3 sequence: CASSSRGSGGLGDIQYF. CDR3 nucleotide sequence: TGTGCCAGTAGCTCGAGAGGTAGCGGGGGGCTAGGAGACATTCAGTACTTC.

V gene TRBV4-1 combines with J gene TRBJ1-6; 7 positions match TRBD1. V lost 6 bases and J lost 7; bases outside the gene matches: 6. The CDR3 loop spans 14 amino acids. Germline loops: CDR1 MGHRA, CDR2 YSYEKL. The CDR3 sequence: CASRLGTDNSPLHF. The CDR3 DNA follows: TGCGCCAGCAGACTCGGGACAGACAATTCACCCCTCCACTTT.

A note on this clone: Distinct nucleotide sequences in the sample also encode this CDR3. The rearrangement joins TRBV7-9 to TRBJ2-3; no definite D call. There are 13 residues in the CDR3. Germline assignment: CDR1 SEHNR and CDR2 FQNEAQ (reference sequence). V lost 1 base, J lost 2 bases, and 4 bases lay in between. The CDR3 sequence: CASSLGYTDTQYF. CDR3 DNA: TGTGCCAGCAGCTTAGGTTACACAGATACGCAGTATTTT.

With regard to this clone: Different DNA sequences within this sample yield the same CDR3. The chain has TRBV18 and TRBJ1-5, with 8 nucleotides matching TRBD1. This CDR3 spans 14 amino acids. Germline CDR1 reads KGHSH; CDR2 reads LQKENI. With 5 bases clipped from V and 2 bases from J, the junction kept 2 bases outside the gene matches. CDR3 nucleotide sequence: TGTGCCAGCTCAGGACAGGGCGGCAATCAGCCCCAGCATTTT. It yields the protein CASSGQGGNQPQHF.

The V gene is TRBV29-1, the J gene TRBJ1-3; D unresolved. The germline V and J ends were trimmed by 2 bases and 2 bases, with 10 bases remaining between them. Germline V gene lookup returns CDR1 SQVTM and CDR2 ANQGSEA. The CDR3 runs 14 residues. CDR3 DNA sequence: TGCAGCGTTGAAATGGGAATCCCTGGAAACACCATATATTTT. This encodes CSVEMGIPGNTIYF.

V gene TRBV6-5 combines with J gene TRBJ2-7; 9 bases line up with TRBD2. V shed 4 bases, J shed 2 bases, and the junction held 9 bases outside the gene matches. Per the germline V gene, CDR1 is MNHEY and CDR2 is SVGAGI. This CDR3 region has 16 residues. The CDR3 sequence: CASSSLSGSGAYEQYF. For the CDR3, the DNA is TGTGCCAGCAGTTCTCTTAGCGGGAGTGGCGCCTACGAGCAGTACTTC.

In the case of this clone: A junction end diverges from the germline sequence, so it may reflect a read error. The chain uses TRBV5-1 and TRBJ1-2; D is uncertain. The CDR3 totals 13 residues. From germline, CDR1 is SGHRS and CDR2 YFSETQ. The CDR3 here is CASSLAGNYGCTF. The CDR3 DNA reads as TGCGCCAGCAGCTTGGCTGGGAACTATGGCTGCACCTTC.

This clone was detected only once. The V call is TRBV6-5, the J call TRBJ2-2, with TRBD1 matching over 9 bases. Germline CDR1 reads MNHEY; CDR2 reads SVGAGI. Trimming removed 7 bases from V and 1 base from J; junction bases left unmatched: 4. The CDR3 spans 15 residues. CDR3 sequence reads: CASMAGQGNTGELFF. The CDR3 DNA follows: TGTGCCAGCATGGCGGGACAGGGGAACACCGGGGAGCTGTTTTTT.

The rearrangement joins TRBV19 to TRBJ1-2; 7 positions match TRBD1. Germline-derived CDR1 and CDR2 are LNHDA and SQIVND (reference sequence). CDR3 length: 14 residues. J gave up 6 bases and V 6 bases, and 10 bases lay outside the gene matches. The CDR3 DNA sequence: TGTGCCAGTAGACCCCCAGGGGGTTTCGATGGCTACACCTTC. This sequence encodes CASRPPGGFDGYTF.

The chain employs TRBV7-2 and TRBJ2-1; weak D call: TRBD2 (6 bases). The germline gives CDR1 SGHTA, CDR2 FQGNSA. V was trimmed by 5 bases and J by 0 bases, leaving 14 bases between them. The CDR3 covers 16 residues. In DNA form, the CDR3 reads TGTGCCAGCAGCACATATCAGACTAGCTCCTACAATGAGCAGTTCTTC. Its translation is CASSTYQTSSYNEQFF. Drawing the rest from reference TRBV7-2 and TRBJ2-1, the complete variable domain is GAGVSQSPSNKVTEKGKDVELRCDPISGHTALYWYRQSLGQGLEFLIYFQGNSAPDKSGLPSDRFSAERTGGSVSTLTIQRTQQEDSAVYLCASSTYQTSSYNEQFFGPGTRLTVL.

The CDR3 here is CASSIIPSGTGKNSPLHF. In nucleotides, the CDR3 is TGTGCCAGTAGTATAATTCCCTCCGGGACAGGGAAAAATTCACCCCTCCACTTT. This rearrangement joins TRBV19 to TRBJ1-6, with 9 bases identical to TRBD1. The CDR3 contains 18 residues. The germline gives CDR1 LNHDA, CDR2 SQIVND (reference sequence). The trim removed 2 bases at V and 7 bases at J, leaving 12 bases unmatched. Using reference TRBV19 and TRBJ1-6 for the parts outside the CDR3, the full variable domain is DGGITQSPKYLFRKEGQNVTLSCEQNLNHDAMYWYRQDPGQGLRLIYYSQIVNDFQKGDIAEGYSVSREKKESFPLTVTSAQKNPTAFYLCASSIIPSGTGKNSPLHFGNGTRLTVT.

The gene calls are TRBV6-5 and TRBJ1-2; no clear D. Trimming pared 6 bases from V and 4 bases from J, leaving 9 bases between. Germline CDR1 is MNHEY and CDR2 is SVGAGI. The CDR3 runs to 12 residues. The CDR3 DNA reads TGTGCCAGCAGGGAGTGGGGCTATGGCTACACCTTC. Translated: CASREWGYGYTF.

Here the CDR3 DNA reads TGTGCCTGGAGTAAGGACGCAGGGGATTCACCCCTCCACTTT. Residues: CAWSKDAGDSPLHF. V and J are TRBV30 and TRBJ1-6, with a tentative D call TRBD1 (6 bases). The V and J ends lost 2 bases and 8 bases respectively, with 13 bases between them. The germline V gene encodes CDR1 GTSNPN and CDR2 SVGIG (reference sequence). The CDR3 sequence is 14 residues long.

This clone was seen more than once but under ten times. A much bigger clone sits one base away, suggesting this may be a read error. The chain is built from TRBV5-4 and TRBJ1-2, with a possible D match to TRBD1 (6 bases). Trimming shortened V by 4 bases and J by 4 bases, and 8 bases separated the two germline ends. The CDR3 extends over 12 amino acids. Germline lookup yields CDR1 SGHNT and CDR2 YYREEE (reference sequence). The CDR3 is CASSQDSYGYTF. CDR3 coding DNA: TGTGCCAGCAGCCAGGACAGCTATGGCTACACCTTC. The whole variable domain, remainder taken from reference TRBV5-4 and TRBJ1-2, is ETGVTQSPTHLIKTRGQQVTLRCSSQSGHNTVSWYQQALGQGPQFIFQYYREEENGRGNFPPRFSGLQFPNYSSELNVNALELDDSALYLCASSQDSYGYTFGSGTRLTVV.

The table lists this clone with a count of one. The V gene is TRBV7-2, the J gene TRBJ2-7; D ambiguous. Germline assignment: CDR1 SGHTA and CDR2 FQGNSA. V was trimmed by 5 bases and J by 2 bases, leaving 7 bases between them. This CDR3 spans 12 amino acids. The CDR3 DNA is TGTGCCAGCAGCAAGGGCGCCTACGAGCAGTACTTC. It specifies CASSKGAYEQYF.

This chain links TRBV5-1 with TRBJ1-6; D is perhaps TRBD1 (5 bases). The V end was cut by 2 bases, the J end by 7 bases, with 13 bases between. Germline-derived CDR1 and CDR2 are SGHRS and YFSETQ. CDR3 length: 15 amino acids. The CDR3 protein is CASSFGSGANSPLHF. The CDR3 bases are TGCGCCAGCAGCTTTGGATCCGGGGCAAATTCACCCCTCCACTTT.

The rearrangement links TRBV18 to TRBJ1-5; no firm D call. The V gene's germline CDR1 is KGHSH and CDR2 LQKENI. Trimming left V 2 bases short and J 2 bases short, with 10 bases between. The CDR3 runs 15 residues. The CDR3 sequence is CASSPVPFGNQPQHF. CDR3 coding DNA: TGTGCCAGCTCACCAGTCCCCTTCGGCAATCAGCCCCAGCATTTT.

V gene TRBV28 combines with J gene TRBJ2-7, with D possibly matching TRBD2 (5 bases). Germline V gene lookup returns CDR1 MDHEN and CDR2 SYDVKM. Trimming removed 7 bases at V and 7 bases at J, with 17 bases between. The CDR3 consists of 13 residues. The CDR3 reads CASTSGLGREQYF. In DNA form, the CDR3 reads TGTGCCAGCACCAGCGGTCTGGGTCGAGAGCAGTACTTC.

The rearrangement joins TRBV5-1 to TRBJ2-7; perhaps TRBD1 as D (6 bases). The germline gives CDR1 SGHRS, CDR2 YFSETQ. CDR3 length equals 15 residues. V was pared by 4 bases and J by 7 bases, with 21 bases between. CDR3 sequence: CASSVGGVTYGEQYF. The CDR3 DNA reads TGCGCCAGCAGCGTAGGGGGAGTTACCTATGGGGAGCAGTACTTC.

This clone occurred once. This chain links TRBV10-3 with TRBJ2-7; D is undetermined. Germline values: CDR1 ENHRY, CDR2 SYGVKD. The germline V and J ends were trimmed by 2 bases and 4 bases, with 9 bases remaining between them. This CDR3 has 13 amino acids. The CDR3 here is CAISEGYVYEQYF. CDR3 coding DNA: TGTGCCATCAGTGAGGGCTACGTATACGAGCAGTACTTC.

CDR3 sequence reads: CSVEPTGGYYGYTF. CDR3 in DNA: TGCAGCGTTGAGCCTACAGGGGGATACTATGGCTACACCTTC. The chain combines TRBV29-1 with TRBJ1-2, with 8 bases identical to TRBD1. The CDR3 extends over 14 amino acids. Germline V gives CDR1 SQVTM, CDR2 ANQGSEA. Losses at the gene ends were 3 bases for V and 3 bases for J; bases not matched to a gene: 6.

The genes are TRBV29-1 and TRBJ2-7; TRBD1 matches at 7 bases. J lost 3 bases, V lost 7 bases, and 9 bases had no gene match. This CDR3 is built from 13 residues. Germline V lookup: CDR1 SQVTM, CDR2 ANQGSEA. In nucleotides, the CDR3 is TGCAGCGCTACCGGGACAGCGCTCTACGAGCAGTACTTC. This translates into CSATGTALYEQYF.

Here the CDR3 DNA reads TGTGCCAGCTGGGCGGGAGGGCCCTCAGATACGCAGTATTTT. Its translation: CASWAGGPSDTQYF. The chain has TRBV2 and TRBJ2-3, with TRBD2 matching over 9 bases. CDR1 is SNHLY, CDR2 FYNNEI, per germline. Germline trimming cut 8 bases from V and 4 bases from J; bases unmatched to any gene: 7. This CDR3 spans 14 amino acids.

The chain employs TRBV5-4 and TRBJ1-4, with a weak D call TRBD1 (5 bases). CDR1 and CDR2 from the germline V gene are SGHNT and YYREEE (reference sequence). The CDR3 covers 17 residues. V lost 3 bases, J lost 0 bases, and 15 bases lay in between. CDR3 sequence (DNA): TGTGCCAGCAGCTGGGAACCCGGACAAGCAACTAATGAAAAACTGTTTTTT. Translating it yields CASSWEPGQATNEKLFF.